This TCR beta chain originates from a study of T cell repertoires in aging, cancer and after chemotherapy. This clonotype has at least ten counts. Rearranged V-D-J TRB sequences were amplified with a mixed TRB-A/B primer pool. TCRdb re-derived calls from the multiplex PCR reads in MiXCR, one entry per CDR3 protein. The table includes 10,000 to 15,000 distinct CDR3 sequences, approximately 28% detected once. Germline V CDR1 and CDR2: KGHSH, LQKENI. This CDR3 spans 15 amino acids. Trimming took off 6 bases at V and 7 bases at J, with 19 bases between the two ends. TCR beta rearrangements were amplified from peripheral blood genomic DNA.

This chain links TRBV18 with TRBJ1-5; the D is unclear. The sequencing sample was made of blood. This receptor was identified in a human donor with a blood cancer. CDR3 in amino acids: CASSPRTDSGQPQHF. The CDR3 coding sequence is TGTGCCAGCTCTCCTCGGACGGATTCAGGCCAGCCCCAGCATTTT.